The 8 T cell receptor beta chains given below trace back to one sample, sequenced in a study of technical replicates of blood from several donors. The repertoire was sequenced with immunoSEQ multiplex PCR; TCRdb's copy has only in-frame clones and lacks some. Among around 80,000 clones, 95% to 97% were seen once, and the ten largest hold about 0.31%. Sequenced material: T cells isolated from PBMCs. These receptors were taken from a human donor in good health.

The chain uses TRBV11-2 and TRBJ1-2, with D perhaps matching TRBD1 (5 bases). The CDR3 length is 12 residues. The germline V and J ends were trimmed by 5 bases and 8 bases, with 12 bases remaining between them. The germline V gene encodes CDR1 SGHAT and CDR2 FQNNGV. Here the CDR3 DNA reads TGTGCCAGCAGCCTCCAGGGAAGGGGCTACACCTTC. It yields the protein CASSLQGRGYTF.

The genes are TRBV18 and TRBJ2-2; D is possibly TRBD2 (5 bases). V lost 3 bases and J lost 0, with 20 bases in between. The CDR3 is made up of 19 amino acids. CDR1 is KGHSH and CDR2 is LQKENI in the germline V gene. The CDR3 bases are TGTGCCAGCTCACCTCGTGATTATGGAGAGGGAACGAACACCGGGGAGCTGTTTTTT. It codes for CASSPRDYGEGTNTGELFF.

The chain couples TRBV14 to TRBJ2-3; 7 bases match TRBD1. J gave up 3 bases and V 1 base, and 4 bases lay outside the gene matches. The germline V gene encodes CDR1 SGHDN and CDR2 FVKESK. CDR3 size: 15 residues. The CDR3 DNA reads TGTGCCAGCAGCCAAGGACAGGGTTGGACAGATACGCAGTATTTT. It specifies CASSQGQGWTDTQYF.

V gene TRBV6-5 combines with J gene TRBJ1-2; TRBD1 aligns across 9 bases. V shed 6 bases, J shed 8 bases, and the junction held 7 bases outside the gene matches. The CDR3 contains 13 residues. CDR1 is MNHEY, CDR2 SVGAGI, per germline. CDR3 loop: CASSRDRDRGYTF. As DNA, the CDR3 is TGTGCCAGCAGCCGGGACAGGGATAGGGGCTACACCTTC.

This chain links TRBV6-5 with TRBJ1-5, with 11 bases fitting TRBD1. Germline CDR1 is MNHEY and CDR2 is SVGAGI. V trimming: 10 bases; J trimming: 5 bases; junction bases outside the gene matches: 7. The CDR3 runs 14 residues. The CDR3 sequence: CAITGDRGDQPQHF. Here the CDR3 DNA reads TGTGCCATCACGGGGGACAGGGGGGATCAGCCCCAGCATTTT.

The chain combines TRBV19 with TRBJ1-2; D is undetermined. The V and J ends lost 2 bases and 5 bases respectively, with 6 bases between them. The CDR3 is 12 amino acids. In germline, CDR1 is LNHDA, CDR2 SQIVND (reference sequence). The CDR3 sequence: CASSITGYGYTF. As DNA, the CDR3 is TGTGCCAGTAGTATAACCGGGTATGGCTACACCTTC.

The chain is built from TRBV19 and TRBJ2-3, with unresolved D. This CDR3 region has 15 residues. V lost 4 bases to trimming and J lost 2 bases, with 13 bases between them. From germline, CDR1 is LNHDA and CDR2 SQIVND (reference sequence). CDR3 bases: TGTGCCAGTAGTACACTGATCCTGGTCACAGATACGCAGTATTTT. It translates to CASSTLILVTDTQYF.

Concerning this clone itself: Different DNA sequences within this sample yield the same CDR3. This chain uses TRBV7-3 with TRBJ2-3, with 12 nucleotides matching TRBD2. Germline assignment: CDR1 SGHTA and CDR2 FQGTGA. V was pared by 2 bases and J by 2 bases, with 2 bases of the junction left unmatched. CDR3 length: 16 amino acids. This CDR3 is CASSLLAGGSTDTQYF. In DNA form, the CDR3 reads TGTGCCAGCAGCTTACTAGCGGGAGGGTCCACAGATACGCAGTATTTT.